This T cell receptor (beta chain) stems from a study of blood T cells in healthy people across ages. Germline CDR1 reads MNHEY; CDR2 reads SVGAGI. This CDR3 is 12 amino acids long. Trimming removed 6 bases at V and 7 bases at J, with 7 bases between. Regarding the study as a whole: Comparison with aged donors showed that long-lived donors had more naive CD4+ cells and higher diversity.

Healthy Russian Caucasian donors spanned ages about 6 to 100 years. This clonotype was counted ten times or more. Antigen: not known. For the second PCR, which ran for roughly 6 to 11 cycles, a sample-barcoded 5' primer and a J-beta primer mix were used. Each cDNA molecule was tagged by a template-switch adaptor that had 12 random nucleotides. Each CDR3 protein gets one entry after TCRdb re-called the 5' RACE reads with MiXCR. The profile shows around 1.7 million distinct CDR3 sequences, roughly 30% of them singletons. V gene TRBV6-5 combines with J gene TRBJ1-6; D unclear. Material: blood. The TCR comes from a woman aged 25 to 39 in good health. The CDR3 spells CASSYSNSPLHF. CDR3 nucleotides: TGTGCCAGCAGCTACAGCAATTCACCCCTCCACTTT.